Listed here are 9 T cell receptor beta chains from one sample, sequenced in a study of control samples from healthy donors and cancer patients. Using immunoSEQ multiplex PCR, the repertoire was profiled, and TCRdb retains in-frame clones only, with some absent. The table shows 76,000 or so clones, with approximately 91% occurring only once. Specimen: PBMCs. The receptors come from a woman aged 50 to 60 with colorectal cancer.

The rearrangement uses TRBV3-1 (or the pseudogene TRBV3-2) and TRBJ1-5; D not certain. Germline CDR1 is LGHDT and CDR2 is YNNKEL (reference sequence). V was cut by 2 bases and J by 0 bases, with 2 bases left in between. The CDR3 contains 13 residues. The CDR3 region is CASSQYSNQPQHF. In nucleotides, the CDR3 is TGTGCCAGCAGCCAATATAGCAATCAGCCCCAGCATTTT.

This chain joins TRBV5-5 and TRBJ1-3; TRBD1 is a possible D gene (6 bases). The V and J ends lost 1 base and 0 bases respectively, with 8 bases between them. CDR1 and CDR2 from the germline V gene are SGHKS and YYEKEE (reference sequence). The CDR3 is 15 residues long. The DNA of the CDR3 is TGTGCCAGCAGCTTGCCAGGGGCCTCTGGAAACACCATATATTTT. Protein: CASSLPGASGNTIYF.

The genes are TRBV6-2 or TRBV6-3 and TRBJ2-7; no firm D call. The CDR3 covers 13 residues. V was clipped by 5 bases and J by 6 bases, with 14 bases between them. The germline V gene encodes CDR1 MNHEY and CDR2 SVGEGT. The CDR3 region has the DNA TGTGCCAGCAGTCCCTCCGCCTGGGGCGAGCAGTACGTC. This gives the protein CASSPSAWGEQYV.

The chain recombines TRBV19 with TRBJ2-5; 7 bases fit TRBD1. The CDR3 contains 14 residues. Germline CDR1 is LNHDA and CDR2 is SQIVND (reference sequence). Unmatched junction bases numbered 4, after V lost 5 bases and J lost 1 base. Written as DNA, the CDR3 is TGTGCCAGTAGTGCATACAGGGGCCAAGAGACCCAGTACTTC. This codes for CASSAYRGQETQYF.

This clone was observed a handful of times. This chain uses TRBV4-3 with TRBJ1-2; no firm D call. The CDR3 totals 15 residues. Germline V lookup: CDR1 LGHNA, CDR2 YSLEER. Trimming removed 1 base at V and 5 bases at J, with 14 bases between. DNA for the CDR3: TGCGCCAGCAGCCAAGGGGTGACAACAATTTATGGCTACACCTTC. It translates to CASSQGVTTIYGYTF.

This clone has at least ten counts. The rearrangement joins TRBV12-5 to TRBJ1-1; 9 positions match TRBD1. This CDR3 is built from 16 residues. V lost 3 bases and J lost 2; bases outside the gene matches: 7. Germline-derived CDR1 and CDR2 are LGHNT and FRNRAP. The CDR3 DNA is TGTGCTAGTGGTTTCACCGGGACAGGGTTAAACACTGAAGCTTTCTTT. Translated, it gives CASGFTGTGLNTEAFF. Filled out from reference TRBV12-5 and TRBJ1-1, the complete variable domain reads DARVTQTPRHKVTEMGQEVTMRCQPILGHNTVFWYRQTMMQGLELLAYFRNRAPLDDSGMPKDRFSAEMPDATLATLKIQPSEPRDSAVYFCASGFTGTGLNTEAFFGQGTRLTVV.

The V and J genes are TRBV6-5 and TRBJ2-1, with D hard to call. Germline CDR1 reads MNHEY; CDR2 reads SVGAGI. V was pared by 6 bases and J by 7 bases, with 13 bases between. There are 13 residues in the CDR3. Here the CDR3 reads CASRPRVENEQFF. CDR3 nucleotides: TGTGCCAGCAGGCCTCGCGTCGAGAATGAGCAGTTCTTC.

The chain is built from TRBV24-1 and TRBJ2-1; TRBD2 agrees at 7 bases. The V gene end was trimmed by 2 bases and the J gene end by 4 bases; junction bases not matched to a gene: 4. In germline, CDR1 is KGHDR, CDR2 SFDVKD. The CDR3 spans 15 residues. The CDR3 nucleotides read TGTGCCACCAGTGATTCCTCTAGCGGTTACAATGAGCAGTTCTTC. Its protein product is CATSDSSSGYNEQFF.

The table lists this clone with a count of one. The genes are TRBV5-8 and TRBJ1-2; 11 bases match TRBD1. CDR3 length equals 15 residues. In germline, CDR1 is SGHTS, CDR2 YDEGEE. V trimming: 5 bases; J trimming: 4 bases; junction bases outside the gene matches: 7. DNA of the CDR3: TGTGCCAGCAGTTACTTGGGGACAGGGGGCTATGGCTACACCTTC. This codes for CASSYLGTGGYGYTF.